The source of this TCR beta chain is a study of T cell changes during pregnancy in multiple sclerosis. From germline, CDR1 is KGHSH and CDR2 LQKENI. The V and J ends lost 1 base and 3 bases respectively, with 12 bases between them. The CDR3 is 15 amino acids. Clones were read by immunoSEQ multiplex PCR, and TCRdb kept only the in-frame ones, dropping some. Of about 48,000 clones listed, about nine tenths were seen once; the top ten hold less than 0.5%. This clonotype originated in a female donor with multiple sclerosis, enrolled in a pregnancy study. V is TRBV18 and J is TRBJ2-5; no firm D call. Sequenced here: CD4+ T cells from peripheral blood mononuclear cells, sampled in the third trimester of pregnancy. The CDR3, as DNA: TGTGCCAGCTCACCACAAGCCATCGTGGAAGAGACCCAGTACTTC. It yields the protein CASSPQAIVEETQYF.